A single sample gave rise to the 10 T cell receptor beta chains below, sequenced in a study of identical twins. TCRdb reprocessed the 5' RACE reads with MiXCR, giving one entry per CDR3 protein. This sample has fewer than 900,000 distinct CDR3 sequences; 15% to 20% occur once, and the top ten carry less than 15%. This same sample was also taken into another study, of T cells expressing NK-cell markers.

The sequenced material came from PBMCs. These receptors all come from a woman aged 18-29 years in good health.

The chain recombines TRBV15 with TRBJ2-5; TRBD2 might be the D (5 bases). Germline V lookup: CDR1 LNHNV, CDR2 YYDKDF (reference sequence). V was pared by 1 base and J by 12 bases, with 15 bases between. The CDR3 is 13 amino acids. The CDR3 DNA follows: TGTGCCACCAGCAGAGCCCCCCGGGAAAGGGAGTACTTC. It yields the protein CATSRAPREREYF. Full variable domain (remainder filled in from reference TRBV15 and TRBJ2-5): DAMVIQNPRYQVTQFGKPVTLSCSQTLNHNVMYWYQQKSSQAPKLLFHYYDKDFNNEADTPDNFQSRRPNTSFCFLDIRSPGLGDTAMYLCATSRAPREREYFGPGTRLLVL.

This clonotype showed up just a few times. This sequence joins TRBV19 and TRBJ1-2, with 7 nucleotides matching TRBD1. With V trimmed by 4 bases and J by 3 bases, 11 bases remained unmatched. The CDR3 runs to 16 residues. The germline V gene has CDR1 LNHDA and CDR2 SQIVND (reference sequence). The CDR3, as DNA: TGTGCCAGTAGTAGCTCTCGGGACAGAACCTACTATGGCTACACCTTC. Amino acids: CASSSSRDRTYYGYTF.

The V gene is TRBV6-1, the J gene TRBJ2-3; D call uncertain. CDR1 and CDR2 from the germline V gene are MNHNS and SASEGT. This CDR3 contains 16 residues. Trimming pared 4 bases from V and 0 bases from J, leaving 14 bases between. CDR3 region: CASSGPSSSSTDTQYF. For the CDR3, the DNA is TGTGCCAGCAGTGGACCCTCGTCCAGTAGCACAGATACGCAGTATTTT.

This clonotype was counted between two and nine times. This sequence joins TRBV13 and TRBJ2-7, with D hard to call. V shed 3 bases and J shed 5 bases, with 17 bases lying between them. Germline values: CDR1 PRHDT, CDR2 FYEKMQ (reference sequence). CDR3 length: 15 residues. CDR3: CASSFSAWGEHEQYF. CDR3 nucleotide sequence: TGTGCCAGCAGCTTTTCCGCGTGGGGTGAGCACGAGCAGTACTTC.

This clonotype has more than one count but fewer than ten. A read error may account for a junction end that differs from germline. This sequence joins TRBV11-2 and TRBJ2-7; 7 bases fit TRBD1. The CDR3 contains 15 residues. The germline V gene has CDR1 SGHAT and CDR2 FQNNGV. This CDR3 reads CASSVGDRVAYERYF. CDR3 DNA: TGTGCCAGCAGCGTAGGTGACAGGGTAGCTTACGAGCGGTACTTC.

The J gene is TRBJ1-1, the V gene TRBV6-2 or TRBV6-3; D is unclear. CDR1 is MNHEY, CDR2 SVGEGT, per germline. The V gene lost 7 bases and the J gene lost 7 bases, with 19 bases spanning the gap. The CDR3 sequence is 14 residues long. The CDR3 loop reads CASTLLDHRGEAFF. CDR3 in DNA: TGTGCCAGCACCCTCCTTGACCACCGGGGTGAAGCTTTCTTT.

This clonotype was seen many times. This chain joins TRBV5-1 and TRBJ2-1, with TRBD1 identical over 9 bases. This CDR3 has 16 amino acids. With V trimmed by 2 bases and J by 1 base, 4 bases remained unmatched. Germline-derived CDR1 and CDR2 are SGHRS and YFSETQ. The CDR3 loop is CASSFYRGRSYNEQFF. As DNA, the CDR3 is TGCGCCAGCAGCTTTTACAGGGGGCGATCCTACAATGAGCAGTTCTTC.

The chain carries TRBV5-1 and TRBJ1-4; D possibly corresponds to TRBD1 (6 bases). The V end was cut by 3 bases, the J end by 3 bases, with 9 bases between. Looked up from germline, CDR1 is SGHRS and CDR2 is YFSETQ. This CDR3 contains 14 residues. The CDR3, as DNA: TGCGCCAGCAGCTCTGGACAGCCTAATGAAAAACTGTTTTTT. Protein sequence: CASSSGQPNEKLFF.

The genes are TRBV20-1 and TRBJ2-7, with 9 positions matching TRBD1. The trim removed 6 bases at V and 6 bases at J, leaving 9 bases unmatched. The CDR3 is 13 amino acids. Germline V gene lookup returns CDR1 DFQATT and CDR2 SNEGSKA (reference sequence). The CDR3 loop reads CSAPDRGVGEQYF. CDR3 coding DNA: TGCAGTGCCCCCGACAGGGGGGTCGGCGAGCAGTACTTC.

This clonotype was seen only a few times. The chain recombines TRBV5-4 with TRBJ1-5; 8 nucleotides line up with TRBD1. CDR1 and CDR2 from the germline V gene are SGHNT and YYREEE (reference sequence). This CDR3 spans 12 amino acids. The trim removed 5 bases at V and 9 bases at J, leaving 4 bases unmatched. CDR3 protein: CASSPGQGPQHF. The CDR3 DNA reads TGTGCCAGCAGTCCCGGACAGGGGCCCCAGCATTTT. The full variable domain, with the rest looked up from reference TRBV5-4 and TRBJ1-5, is ETGVTQSPTHLIKTRGQQVTLRCSSQSGHNTVSWYQQALGQGPQFIFQYYREEENGRGNFPPRFSGLQFPNYSSELNVNALELDDSALYLCASSPGQGPQHFGDGTRLSIL.